This T cell receptor (beta chain) derives from a study of cytomegalovirus exposure and HLA in healthy donors. On the study more broadly: Out of 398 genotyped donors, roughly 83% belonged to the Caucasian-associated ancestry cluster. Overall study results and limits: Highly shared sequence variants in one cluster were likely a sequencing artifact. What TCR beta sequences reportedly achieved was accurate prediction of HLA-A and HLA-B alleles in most subjects.

Despite likely unrecorded immune exposures, the donors were nominally healthy at the time of sampling. Turning to this clone: The target antigen is unknown.

Trimming shortened V by 2 bases and J by 4 bases, and 7 bases separated the two germline ends. This CDR3 region has 12 residues. Germline values: CDR1 GTSNPN, CDR2 SVGIG (reference sequence). PCR employed 60 Vbeta and 13 Jbeta primers. TCRdb keeps only in-frame clones here, not all; method: immunoSEQ multiplex PCR. The sample holds 150,000 to 250,000 clones, 75% to 90% seen once. The sequencing input was PBMCs. This TCR was sampled from a woman aged 45-59 years in good health and CMV-seropositive. The V call is TRBV30, the J call TRBJ2-3; D not certain. CDR3 in DNA: TGTGCCTGGAGTCCGCGCTCAGATACGCAGTATTTT. It specifies CAWSPRSDTQYF.